A single sample is the source of the 27 T cell receptor beta chains below, sequenced in a study of cytomegalovirus exposure and HLA in healthy donors. The study ran its PCR with 60 Vbeta and 13 Jbeta primers. Method: immunoSEQ multiplex PCR; TCRdb's copy keeps in-frame clones and lacks some. The sample includes roughly 100,000 clones, over 60% of them seen just once. Sequencing was carried out using PBMCs. These receptors all stem from a woman in her 50s in good health and CMV-seropositive.

The chain combines TRBV5-8 with TRBJ1-5; 9 bases match TRBD1. The germline gives CDR1 SGHTS, CDR2 YDEGEE. This CDR3 comprises 15 residues. Trimming at V came to 4 bases and at J to 4 bases, leaving 6 bases not matched to a gene. CDR3 nucleotides: TGTGCCAGCAGCAAGTTGACAGGGGGGAATCAGCCCCAGCATTTT. This codes for CASSKLTGGNQPQHF.

This chain joins TRBV21-1 and TRBJ2-7; no DNA check was done on the table's D call, TRBD1. TRBV21-1 has pseudogene status. The CDR3 loop spans 15 amino acids. DNA for the CDR3: TGTGCCAGCAGCAAACTAAGGACAGGACCCTACGAGCAGTACTTC. Residues: CASSKLRTGPYEQYF.

V and J are TRBV6-1 and TRBJ2-7; 8 positions match TRBD1. Per germline, CDR1 MNHNS and CDR2 SASEGT. This CDR3 has 16 residues. V was clipped by 2 bases and J by 4 bases; unmatched bases: 10. CDR3 bases: TGTGCCAGCAGTGAAACAGGGGGGACACCCGGATACGAGCAGTACTTC. Encoded protein: CASSETGGTPGYEQYF.

This chain joins TRBV19 and TRBJ1-4, with 7 bases lining up with TRBD1. V trimming: 6 bases; J trimming: 4 bases; junction bases outside the gene matches: 11. The CDR3 runs 16 residues. Germline CDR1 and CDR2: LNHDA and SQIVND (reference sequence). DNA for the CDR3: TGTGCCAGTAGCATGGAATCGGGACAGATTAATGAAAAACTGTTTTTT. As protein: CASSMESGQINEKLFF.

The chain couples TRBV28 to TRBJ2-1; the match to TRBD1 covers 9 bases. The V segment lost 8 bases and the J segment 2 bases; nucleotides outside the gene matches: 10. The CDR3 contains 16 residues. Per the germline V gene, CDR1 is MDHEN and CDR2 is SYDVKM. CDR3 residues: CASASSGTGTYNEQFF. The CDR3 DNA follows: TGTGCCAGCGCATCCTCCGGGACAGGGACCTACAATGAGCAGTTCTTC. Full variable domain (outside the CDR3, taken from reference TRBV28 and TRBJ2-1): DVKVTQSSRYLVKRTGEKVFLECVQDMDHENMFWYRQDPGLGLRLIYFSYDVKMKEKGDIPEGYSVSREKKERFSLILESASTNQTSMYLCASASSGTGTYNEQFFGPGTRLTVL.

The chain uses TRBV7-7 and TRBJ2-7; the match to TRBD1 covers 11 bases. CDR1 is SSHAT and CDR2 is FNYEAQ in the germline V gene (reference sequence). Trimming cost V 4 bases and J 6 bases; bases outside gene matches: 5. This CDR3 region has 14 residues. CDR3 protein: CASSSDRGQREQYF. The CDR3 DNA sequence: TGTGCCAGCAGCTCGGACAGGGGGCAGCGCGAGCAGTACTTC.

The rearrangement links TRBV6-5 to TRBJ1-1, with D unclear. In germline, CDR1 is MNHEY, CDR2 SVGAGI. V gave up 0 bases and J gave up 4 bases, with 15 bases separating them. CDR3 length: 16 residues. The CDR3 DNA is TGTGCCAGCAGTTACTCAAGTGAGGCAGCCGGCACTGAAGCTTTCTTT. It is translated as CASSYSSEAAGTEAFF.

The chain couples TRBV6-6 to TRBJ1-3; 8 bases line up with TRBD1. V lost 6 bases and J lost 0; bases outside the gene matches: 7. This CDR3 region has 16 residues. CDR1 MNHNY and CDR2 SVGAGI come from the germline V gene (reference sequence). The CDR3 DNA sequence: TGTGCCAGCAGCGGGACAGGCACATTCTCTGGAAACACCATATATTTT. Amino acids: CASSGTGTFSGNTIYF.

The chain links TRBV30 to TRBJ1-1, with 8 bases aligning to TRBD1. The germline gives CDR1 GTSNPN, CDR2 SVGIG (reference sequence). V gave up 4 bases and J gave up 6 bases; unmatched junction bases: 13. The CDR3 is 15 amino acids. The CDR3 nucleotides are TGTGCCTGGAATCCTTATACAGGGGGAAGGGCTGAAGCTTTCTTT. Its protein is CAWNPYTGGRAEAFF. Complete variable domain (other parts from reference TRBV30 and TRBJ1-1): SQTIHQWPATLVQPVGSPLSLECTVEGTSNPNLYWYRQAAGRGLQLLFYSVGIGQISSEVPQNLSASRPQDRQFILSSKKLLLSDSGFYLCAWNPYTGGRAEAFFGQGTRLTVV.

The chain recombines TRBV15 with TRBJ2-7, with D possibly being TRBD2 (5 bases). Germline V lookup: CDR1 LNHNV, CDR2 YYDKDF (reference sequence). The CDR3 runs to 14 residues. The ends were cut back, 0 bases at V and 3 bases at J, with 9 bases in the middle. The CDR3 DNA is TGTGCCACCAGCAGAGATGGGAGAAACTACGAGCAGTACTTC. Encoded protein: CATSRDGRNYEQYF.

In its sample, this clone was seen a few times. The rearrangement joins TRBV29-1 to TRBJ2-5, with 10 positions matching TRBD2. The ends lost 3 bases at V and 2 bases at J; junction bases unmatched: 6. The CDR3 has 15 residues. Germline values: CDR1 SQVTM, CDR2 ANQGSEA. CDR3 loop: CSVDGSGGPQETQYF. In DNA, the CDR3 is TGCAGCGTTGATGGTAGCGGGGGGCCTCAAGAGACCCAGTACTTC.

Notes on this clone: The junction departs from germline at one end; a sequencing error may be responsible. J is TRBJ2-1 and V is TRBV7-9; a possible D gene is TRBD2 (6 bases). CDR3 length equals 12 residues. Germline V lookup: CDR1 SEHNR, CDR2 FQNEAQ (reference sequence). The CDR3: CSSSLVGLMQFF. CDR3 coding DNA: TGTTCCAGCAGCTTAGTGGGACTTATGCAGTTCTTC.

A few counts support this clone. The V call is TRBV5-1, the J call TRBJ2-2; the match to TRBD1 covers 10 bases. The ends lost 6 bases at V and 3 bases at J; junction bases unmatched: 8. The CDR3 extends over 16 amino acids. Germline V gene data show CDR1 as SGHRS and CDR2 as YFSETQ. The CDR3 nucleotides read TGCGCCAGCACCCTTTCCGGGACAGGGGACACCGGGGAGCTGTTTTTT. This codes for CASTLSGTGDTGELFF.

This clone came up a few times. The rearrangement joins TRBV5-6 to TRBJ2-1; 13 nucleotides line up with TRBD2. Germline CDR1 and CDR2: SGHDT and YYEEEE. This CDR3 has 13 amino acids. V was pared by 3 bases and J by 13 bases, with 4 bases of the junction left unmatched. The CDR3 DNA reads TGTGCCAGCAGCTGGGGGACTAGCGGGATACAGTTCTTC. Translating it yields CASSWGTSGIQFF.

The chain is built from TRBV7-2 and TRBJ2-5; TRBD2 might be the D (5 bases). Germline values: CDR1 SGHTA, CDR2 FQGNSA. This CDR3 has 11 residues. V was trimmed by 6 bases and J by 5 bases, leaving 7 bases between them. The CDR3 DNA is TGTGCCAGCAGACGAGGGGAGACCCAGTACTTC. Amino acids: CASRRGETQYF.

The rearrangement links TRBV28 to TRBJ1-1, with D tentatively TRBD1 (5 bases). Germline CDR1 is MDHEN and CDR2 is SYDVKM. The ends were cut back, 4 bases at V and 2 bases at J, with 11 bases in the middle. The CDR3 spans 14 residues. CDR3 in amino acids: CASSSQGKNTEAFF. The CDR3 nucleotides are TGTGCCAGCAGTTCTCAGGGAAAAAACACTGAAGCTTTCTTT. Full variable domain (outside the CDR3, taken from reference TRBV28 and TRBJ1-1): DVKVTQSSRYLVKRTGEKVFLECVQDMDHENMFWYRQDPGLGLRLIYFSYDVKMKEKGDIPEGYSVSREKKERFSLILESASTNQTSMYLCASSSQGKNTEAFFGQGTRLTVV.

In this sample, this clone turned up a few times. The CDR3 DNA sequence: TGTGCCACCCACTTCTTGTTCTATGGCTACACCTTC. The encoded protein is CATHFLFYGYTF. This chain uses TRBV28 with TRBJ1-2; D is undetermined. Germline V gene data show CDR1 as MDHEN and CDR2 as SYDVKM. Between the trimmed V and J ends, which lost 10 bases and 4 bases, there was a span of 13 bases. The CDR3 runs 12 residues.

The chain joins TRBV19 to TRBJ1-4; 7 bases are shared with TRBD1. There are 18 residues in the CDR3. Unmatched junction bases numbered 12, after V lost 5 bases and J lost 0 bases. CDR1 and CDR2 (germline): LNHDA, SQIVND (reference sequence). CDR3 loop: CASSSRRDSFTTNEKLFF. The CDR3 DNA follows: TGTGCCAGTAGTTCTCGCCGGGACAGCTTTACAACTAATGAAAAACTGTTTTTT.

V and J are TRBV27 and TRBJ2-1; maybe TRBD1 (7 bases). V dropped 4 bases and J dropped 8 bases, with 18 bases sitting between them. This CDR3 contains 15 residues. Germline CDR1 reads MNHEY; CDR2 reads SMNVEV (reference sequence). The CDR3 nucleotides read TGTGCCAGCAGTTCAACAGGGGTCGGGGGCTATGAGCAGTTCTTC. Translation: CASSSTGVGGYEQFF.

In this sample, this clone turned up a few times. The chain combines TRBV6-1 with TRBJ1-1; D unclear. Trimming removed 1 base from V and 11 bases from J, with 14 bases in between. The germline gives CDR1 MNHNS, CDR2 SASEGT. There are 13 residues in the CDR3. Written as DNA, the CDR3 is TGTGCCAGCAGTGAAGGAGCGTTCAAGAGGGCTTTCTTT. Protein: CASSEGAFKRAFF.

V gene TRBV10-2 combines with J gene TRBJ1-1; D gene ambiguous. Germline lookup yields CDR1 WSHSY and CDR2 SAAADI. CDR3 length equals 13 residues. Trimming removed 2 bases at V and 6 bases at J, with 10 bases between. The CDR3 bases are TGCGCCAGCAGTGAGGCAGGAAGATCTGAAGCTTTCTTT. Protein sequence: CASSEAGRSEAFF.

The chain is built from TRBV5-6 and TRBJ1-1, with D perhaps matching TRBD1 (6 bases). The V and J ends lost 4 bases and 1 base respectively, with 17 bases between them. The CDR3 loop spans 16 amino acids. CDR1 SGHDT and CDR2 YYEEEE come from the germline V gene. The CDR3 coding sequence is TGTGCCAGCAGCATAACAGGGTGGGCGGCGAACACTGAAGCTTTCTTT. Its protein is CASSITGWAANTEAFF.

This clone was counted a few times. J is TRBJ2-7 and V is TRBV19, with D maybe TRBD2 (5 bases). Germline CDR1 LNHDA, CDR2 SQIVND (reference sequence). Trimming took off 10 bases at V and 1 base at J, with 14 bases between the two ends. The CDR3 runs 13 residues. CDR3 in amino acids: CATTDRESYEQYF. CDR3 coding DNA: TGTGCCACAACCGACCGGGAATCCTACGAGCAGTACTTC.

The V and J genes are TRBV9 and TRBJ1-4; no clear D gene. Trimming removed 2 bases at V and 8 bases at J, with 19 bases between. The CDR3 length is 16 residues. Germline V CDR1 and CDR2: SGDLS, YYNGEE. Written as DNA, the CDR3 is TGTGCCAGCAGCGTTCCCCGGGAACGGTATAAGGAAAAACTGTTTTTT. Translating gives CASSVPRERYKEKLFF.

This clone showed up just once. The chain has TRBV30 and TRBJ2-2, with TRBD1 matching 7 bases. In germline, CDR1 is GTSNPN, CDR2 SVGIG (reference sequence). CDR3 length equals 19 residues. Trimming at V came to 1 base and at J to 0 bases, leaving 14 bases not matched to a gene. The CDR3 bases are TGTGCCTGGAGTGGACTGAGCCCGAAAGGACAGGCGAACACCGGGGAGCTGTTTTTT. This sequence encodes CAWSGLSPKGQANTGELFF.

This clone was observed a handful of times. The chain carries TRBV7-6 and TRBJ1-2, with D unclear. Germline CDR1 SGHVS, CDR2 FNYEAQ. There are 15 residues in the CDR3. V lost 5 bases to trimming and J lost 6 bases, with 19 bases between them. The CDR3 DNA is TGTGCCAGCAGCCACACAATTGAGGTTGGCCATGGCTACACCTTC. Protein product: CASSHTIEVGHGYTF.

CDR3 residues: CASSSGGTPRANTEAFF. The CDR3, as DNA: TGTGCCAGCAGCTCGGGCGGGACCCCGAGGGCGAACACTGAAGCTTTCTTT. The chain recombines TRBV5-4 with TRBJ1-1; a weak D match, TRBD1 (5 bases). The CDR3 is made up of 17 amino acids. Germline V gives CDR1 SGHNT, CDR2 YYREEE (reference sequence). The V gene lost 3 bases and the J gene lost 1 base, with 19 bases spanning the gap.